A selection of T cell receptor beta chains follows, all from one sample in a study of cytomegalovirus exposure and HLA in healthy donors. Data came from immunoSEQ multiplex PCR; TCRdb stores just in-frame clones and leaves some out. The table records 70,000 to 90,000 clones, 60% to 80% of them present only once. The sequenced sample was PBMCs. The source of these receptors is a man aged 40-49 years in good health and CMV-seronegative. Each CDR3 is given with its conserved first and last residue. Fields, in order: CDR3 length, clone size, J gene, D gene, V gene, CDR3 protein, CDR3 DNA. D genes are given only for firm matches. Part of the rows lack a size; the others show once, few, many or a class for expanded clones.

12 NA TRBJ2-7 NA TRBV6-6 CATQDSSYEQYF TGTGCCACCCAGGACAGCTCCTACGAGCAGTACTTC
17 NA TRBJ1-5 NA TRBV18 CASSPYQGGGPNQPQHF TGTGCCAGCTCACCTTACCAGGGCGGGGGTCCCAATCAGCCCCAGCATTTT
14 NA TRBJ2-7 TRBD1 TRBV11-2 CASSDWDSSYEQYF TGTGCCAGCAGCGATTGGGACAGCTCCTACGAGCAGTACTTC
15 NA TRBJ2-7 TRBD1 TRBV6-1 CASSEIWTGFYEQYF TGTGCCAGCAGTGAAATCTGGACAGGTTTCTACGAGCAGTACTTC
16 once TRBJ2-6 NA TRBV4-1 CASSRNVLAGANVLTF TGCGCCAGCAGTCGAAACGTCTTGGCCGGGGCCAACGTCCTGACTTTC
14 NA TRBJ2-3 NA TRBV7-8 CASTLTMGLDTQYF TGTGCCAGCACCTTGACTATGGGGTTGGATACGCAGTATTTT
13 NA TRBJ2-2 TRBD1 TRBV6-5 CASSWTGTGELFF TGTGCCAGCAGTTGGACAGGCACCGGGGAGCTGTTTTTT
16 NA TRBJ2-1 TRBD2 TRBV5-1 CASSVLLAGGANEQFF TGCGCCAGCAGCGTACTACTAGCGGGAGGGGCCAATGAGCAGTTCTTC
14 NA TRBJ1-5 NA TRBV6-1 CASTGKQGSQPQHF TGTGCCAGCACCGGAAAACAGGGTAGTCAGCCCCAGCATTTT
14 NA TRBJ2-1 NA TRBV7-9 CASTPRVAYNEQFF TGTGCCAGCACCCCTCGGGTCGCCTACAATGAGCAGTTCTTC
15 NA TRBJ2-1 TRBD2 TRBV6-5 CASRGTSGNRNEQFF TGTGCCAGCAGAGGGACTAGCGGGAATCGGAATGAGCAGTTCTTC
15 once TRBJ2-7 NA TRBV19 CASSPVRGSSYEQYF TGTGCCAGTAGTCCCGTCCGGGGGAGCTCCTACGAGCAGTACTTC
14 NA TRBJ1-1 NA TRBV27 CASSQGHPNTEAFF TGTGCCAGCAGTCAGGGACACCCGAACACTGAAGCTTTCTTT
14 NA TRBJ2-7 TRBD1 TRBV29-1 CSVPRWDRGNEQYF TGCAGCGTTCCCAGATGGGACAGGGGAAACGAGCAGTACTTC
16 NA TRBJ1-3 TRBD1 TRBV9 CASSAQQGAWGNTIYF TGTGCCAGCAGCGCCCAACAGGGGGCATGGGGAAACACCATATATTTT
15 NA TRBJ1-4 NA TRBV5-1 CASSSAPGENEKLFF TGCGCCAGCAGCTCGGCCCCCGGGGAAAATGAAAAACTGTTTTTT
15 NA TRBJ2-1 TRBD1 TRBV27 CASSAGQGRYNEQFF TGTGCCAGCAGTGCAGGACAGGGGAGGTACAATGAGCAGTTCTTC
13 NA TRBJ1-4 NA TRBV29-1 CSVRTGPGEKLFF TGCAGCGTCCGAACAGGACCGGGTGAAAAACTGTTTTTT
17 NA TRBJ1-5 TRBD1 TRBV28 CASSLWSGQGGNQPQHF TGTGCCAGCAGTTTGTGGTCCGGGCAGGGGGGTAATCAGCCCCAGCATTTT
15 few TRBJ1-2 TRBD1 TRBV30 CAWSYSDRPNYGYTF TGTGCCTGGAGCTATTCGGACAGGCCAAACTATGGCTACACCTTC
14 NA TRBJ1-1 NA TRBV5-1 CASSGGAVNTEAFF TGCGCCAGCAGCGGGGGGGCGGTGAACACTGAAGCTTTCTTT
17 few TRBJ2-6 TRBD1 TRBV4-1 CASSQDDRAAGANVLTF TGCGCCAGCAGCCAAGATGACAGGGCGGCCGGGGCCAACGTCCTGACTTTC
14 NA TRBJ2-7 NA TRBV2 CASKTGVGSGEQYF TGTGCCAGCAAAACAGGCGTGGGGTCTGGCGAGCAGTACTTC
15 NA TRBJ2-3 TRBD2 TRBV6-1 CASNLGRGGLDTQYF TGTGCCAGCAATTTGGGGCGGGGGGGCCTAGATACGCAGTATTTT
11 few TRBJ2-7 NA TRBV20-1 CSGAGAYEQYF TGCAGTGGGGCAGGGGCCTACGAGCAGTACTTC
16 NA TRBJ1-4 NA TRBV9 CASSVIGDATNEKLFF TGTGCCAGCAGCGTCATCGGAGATGCAACTAATGAAAAACTGTTTTTT
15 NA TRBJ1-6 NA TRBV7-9 CASSAPGALSSPLHF TGTGCCAGCAGCGCGCCAGGTGCCTTATCTTCACCCCTCCACTTT
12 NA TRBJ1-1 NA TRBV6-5 CASSPQGTEAFF TGTGCCAGCAGTCCACAGGGAACTGAAGCTTTCTTT
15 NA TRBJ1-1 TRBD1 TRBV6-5 CASSPSQGGGTEAFF TGTGCCAGCAGTCCCTCACAGGGGGGTGGCACTGAAGCTTTCTTT
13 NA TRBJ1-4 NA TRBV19 CASSILKREKLFF TGTGCCAGTAGTATATTGAAGAGGGAAAAACTGTTTTTT
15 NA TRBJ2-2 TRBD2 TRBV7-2 CASSLGLAATGELFF TGTGCCAGCAGCTTAGGACTAGCGGCAACCGGGGAGCTGTTTTTT
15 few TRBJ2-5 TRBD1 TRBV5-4 CASSLAGTGVETQYF TGTGCCAGCAGCTTGGCAGGGACAGGGGTAGAGACCCAGTACTTC
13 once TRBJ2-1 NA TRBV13 CASSLRVSREQFF TGTGCCAGCAGCTTGCGAGTCTCCCGTGAGCAGTTCTTC
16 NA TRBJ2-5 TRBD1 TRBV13 CASSREQQGAGETQYF TGTGCCAGCAGCCGAGAGCAACAGGGGGCTGGAGAGACCCAGTACTTC
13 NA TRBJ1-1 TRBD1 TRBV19 CATKQGTNTEAFF TGTGCCACTAAACAGGGGACGAACACTGAAGCTTTCTTT
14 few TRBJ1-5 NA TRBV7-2 CASSLSQGNQPQHF TGTGCCAGCAGCTTATCTCAGGGCAATCAGCCCCAGCATTTT
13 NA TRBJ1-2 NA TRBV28 CASVREANYGYTF TGTGCCAGCGTTAGAGAAGCTAACTATGGCTACACCTTC
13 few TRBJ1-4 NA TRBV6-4 CASTERESEKLFF TGTGCCAGCACGGAGAGGGAGAGTGAAAAACTGTTTTTT
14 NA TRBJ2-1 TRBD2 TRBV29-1 CSVQALAGYNEQFF TGCAGCGTTCAAGCACTAGCGGGGTACAATGAGCAGTTCTTC
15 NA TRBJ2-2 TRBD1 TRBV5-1 CASSLSTGMDGELFF TGCGCCAGCAGCTTGTCGACAGGGATGGACGGGGAGCTGTTTTTT
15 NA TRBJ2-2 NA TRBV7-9 CASSLNRENTGELFF TGTGCCAGCAGCTTAAACAGGGAGAACACCGGGGAGCTGTTTTTT
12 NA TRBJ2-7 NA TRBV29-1 CSGGRDTYEQYF TGCAGCGGGGGCCGGGACACCTACGAGCAGTACTTC
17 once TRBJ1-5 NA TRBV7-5 CARSYLGVQFSNQPQHF TGTGCCAGAAGCTATTTAGGCGTACAGTTTAGCAATCAGCCCCAGCATTTT